This T cell receptor beta chain was sequenced in a study of identical twins (dated by TCRdb to about 2016). About the investigation overall: To test whether fetal clonotypes persist, this study deep-sequenced TCR alpha and beta repertoires from monozygotic twins, from unrelated adults of various ages, and from cord blood. To rule out contamination, replicate twin experiments were performed at different times with different library preparation protocols. The study at large found these results: A weaker excess of twin sharing was found in beta out-of-frame sequences because the signal-to-noise ratio was lowered by fewer shared sequences. Recombination models systematically underestimated out-of-frame TCR alpha sharing in monozygotic twins but agreed with sharing between unrelated individuals. Abundant cord blood beta clonotypes carried fewer insertions; young adult naive repertoires showed a weaker similar trend, while memory repertoires showed none. Invariant T cells such as MAIT and iNKT could partly confound zero-insertion analyses, although diverse VJ usage argued against such confounding for most clonotypes. Out-of-frame TCR alpha sequences shared between twins showed an excess of low generation-probability sequences compared with coincidental sharing between unrelated individuals. Conclusions relied on cross-sectional statistical analysis, since the same donors could not be followed over many years.

V is pared back by 1 base and J by 7 bases, with 11 bases lying between the germline termini. Its CDR3 holds 13 amino acids, cysteine through phenylalanine. The only DNA kept is the CDR3, 39 bases in frame from the first base. All donors were healthy Caucasians. The twin cohort comprised three pairs of female monozygotic twins, all aged roughly 18 to 29 years. Positive isolation kits from Invitrogen were used to isolate the CD4+ and CD8+ T cell populations. Library preparation used 5' RACE. Sequencer: Illumina HiSeq 2000. Template switching introduced a universal primer binding site; the final cDNA contained a unique molecular identifier, enabling accurate counting of TCR cDNA molecules. Specific primers in the conserved constant-segment region were used to synthesize first-strand cDNA for the TCR alpha and beta chains. To control for contamination, each cDNA library was double barcoded with a SMART-Mk sample barcode plus Illumina barcodes. Two successive PCR steps introduced TruSeq adapter sequences along with Illumina sample barcodes. The Illumina HiSeq platform was used with custom primers to sequence TCR alpha and beta cDNA libraries. On the study's bioinformatics: MiGEC processed the raw reads to extract unique molecular identifiers, while MiXCR was used to determine the CDR3 positions. Recombination models were inferred per individual with the repgenHMM and IGoR tools using an EM algorithm. Shared clonotypes were analyzed with the tcR package in R, and sharing was normalized by the product of cloneset sizes. To study raw recombination free of thymic and clonal selection effects, out-of-frame nonproductive sequences were analyzed. The public reads were reprocessed in TCRdb via fastp at Q25 and MiXCR, keeping in-frame beta chains. All rows with the same CDR3 protein become a single entry with the most common DNA and genes. The V and J calls here are based on TCRdb, not the publication. This sample gives approximately 210,000 distinct CDR3 sequences in total; around 6.5% of them show up just once. About 14% of the sample is held by the ten biggest clonotypes.

This clonotype showed up many times. Its antigen is unknown. Base quality data are lacking; no much larger clone is found one base away. These data also formed part of another study, on T cells expressing NK-cell markers. The second study reports: In sorted CD3+CD56+NKG2C+, CD3+CD56+NKG2C- and CD3+CD56-NKG2C+ T-cell subsets from several donors, TCR beta-chain repertoires were profiled. Among the eight sequenced donors, only one was HCMV-seronegative, while the other seven were HCMV-seropositive. To restrict sorting to alphabetaTCR-expressing T cells, an anti-gammadeltaTCR antibody was added in several experiments. In six donors, the dominant CD3+CD56+NKG2C+ clonotypes ranked among the top 10 CD8+ clonotypes, making up about 1.0-8% of CD8+ T cells. Those dominant clonotypes were again the most abundant among CD3+CD56-NKG2C+ cells in several donors, at about 25-60.1%. It remained unclear whether the expanded NKG2C-expressing T cell clones were specific for HCMV antigens. The eight sequenced donors were randomly selected healthy volunteers, three men and five women. A commercial ELISA kit detecting HCMV-specific IgG in serum was used to determine HCMV serostatus. MIGEC handled demultiplexing of the reads and grouping by UMI, while MiTCR was used to assemble and quantify clonotypes. Only TCR cDNA sequences supported by at least two reads were kept to exclude erroneous sequences. The tcR package was used for downstream repertoire analysis, and clonotypes were matched across fractions by CDR3 nucleotide sequence plus V segment. VDJmatch was used to annotate antigen specificity against VDJdb, with one amino acid substitution in CDR3 permitted.

This receptor was identified in a woman aged 18 to 35 in good health. The specimen sequenced was CD8+ T cells sorted from blood. The rearranged segments are TRBV12-3 or TRBV12-4 and TRBJ2-7, and possibly TRBD1, on 5 matching bases. The nucleotide sequence reads as follows: TGTGCCAGCAGTTTAGGGACATCGACGGAGCAGTACTTC. Its amino acids are CASSLGTSTEQYF.